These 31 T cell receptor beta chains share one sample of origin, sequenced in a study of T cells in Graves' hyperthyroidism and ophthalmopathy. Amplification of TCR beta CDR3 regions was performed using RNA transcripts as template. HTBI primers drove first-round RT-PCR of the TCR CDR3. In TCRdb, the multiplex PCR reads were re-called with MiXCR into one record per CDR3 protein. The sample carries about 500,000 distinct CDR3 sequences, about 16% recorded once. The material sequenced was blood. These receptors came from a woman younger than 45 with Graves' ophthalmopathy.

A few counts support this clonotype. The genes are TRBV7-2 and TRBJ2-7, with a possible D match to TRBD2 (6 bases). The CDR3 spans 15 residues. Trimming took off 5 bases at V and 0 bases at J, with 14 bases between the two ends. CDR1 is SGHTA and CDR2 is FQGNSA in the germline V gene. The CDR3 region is CASSRSSDLSYEQYF. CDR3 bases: TGTGCCAGCAGCAGATCTAGCGACCTCTCCTACGAGCAGTACTTC.

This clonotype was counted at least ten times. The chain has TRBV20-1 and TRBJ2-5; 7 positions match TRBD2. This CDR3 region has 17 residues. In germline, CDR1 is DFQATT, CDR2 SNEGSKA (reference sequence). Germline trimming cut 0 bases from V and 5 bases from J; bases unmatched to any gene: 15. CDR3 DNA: TGCAGTGCTAGAGATTGGAATGATGGCGGGAGCCGGGAGACCCAGTACTTC. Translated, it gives CSARDWNDGGSRETQYF.

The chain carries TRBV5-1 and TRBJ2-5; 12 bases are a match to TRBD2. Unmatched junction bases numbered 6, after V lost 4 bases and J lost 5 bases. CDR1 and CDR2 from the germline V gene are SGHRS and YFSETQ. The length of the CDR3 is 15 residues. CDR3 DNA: TGCGCCAGCAGCGCTAGAACTAGCGGGAGGGAGACCCAGTACTTC. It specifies CASSARTSGRETQYF.

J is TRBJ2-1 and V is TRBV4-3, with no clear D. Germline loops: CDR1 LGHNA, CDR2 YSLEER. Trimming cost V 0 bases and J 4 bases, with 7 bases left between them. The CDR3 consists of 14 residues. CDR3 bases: TGCGCCAGCAGCCAAGATGCCGCTTACAATGAGCAGTTCTTC. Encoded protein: CASSQDAAYNEQFF.

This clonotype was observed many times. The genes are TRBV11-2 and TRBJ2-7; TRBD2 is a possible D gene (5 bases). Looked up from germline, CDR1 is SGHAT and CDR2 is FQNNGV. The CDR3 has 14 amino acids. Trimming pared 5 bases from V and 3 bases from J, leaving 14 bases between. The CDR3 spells CASSPSGNNYEQYF. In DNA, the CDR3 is TGTGCCAGCAGCCCATCCGGGAACAACTACGAGCAGTACTTC.

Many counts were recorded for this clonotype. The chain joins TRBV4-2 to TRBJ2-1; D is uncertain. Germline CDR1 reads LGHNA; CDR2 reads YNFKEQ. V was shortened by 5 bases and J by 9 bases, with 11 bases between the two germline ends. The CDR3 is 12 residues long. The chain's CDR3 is CASSTLEAEQFF. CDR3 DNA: TGTGCCAGCAGCACTCTAGAAGCTGAGCAGTTCTTC.

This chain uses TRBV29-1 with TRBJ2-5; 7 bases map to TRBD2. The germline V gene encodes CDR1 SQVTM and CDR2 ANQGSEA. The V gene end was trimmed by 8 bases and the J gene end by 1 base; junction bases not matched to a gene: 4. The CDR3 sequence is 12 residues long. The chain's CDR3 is CSLGGGQETQYF. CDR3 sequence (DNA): TGCAGCTTGGGGGGGGGCCAAGAGACCCAGTACTTC.

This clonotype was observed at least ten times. DNA for the CDR3: TGTGCCAGCAGCCGAGCGGTTGGGGAGCAGTACTTC. Translation: CASSRAVGEQYF. This chain joins TRBV11-2 and TRBJ2-7, with D possibly matching TRBD2 (5 bases). Germline V gene lookup returns CDR1 SGHAT and CDR2 FQNNGV. Trimming left V 5 bases short and J 7 bases short, with 12 bases between. CDR3 length: 12 amino acids. Variable domain in full (rest from reference TRBV11-2 and TRBJ2-7): EAGVAQSPRYKIIEKRQSVAFWCNPISGHATLYWYQQILGQGPKLLIQFQNNGVVDDSQLPKDRFSAERLKGVDSTLKIQPAKLEDSAVYLCASSRAVGEQYFGPGTRLTVT.

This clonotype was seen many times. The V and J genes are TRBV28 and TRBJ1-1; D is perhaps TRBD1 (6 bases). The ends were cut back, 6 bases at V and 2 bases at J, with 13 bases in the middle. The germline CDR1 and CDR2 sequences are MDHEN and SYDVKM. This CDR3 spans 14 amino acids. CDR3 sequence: CASRGTGRNTEAFF. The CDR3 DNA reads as TGTGCCAGCAGGGGTACAGGGCGTAACACTGAAGCTTTCTTT.

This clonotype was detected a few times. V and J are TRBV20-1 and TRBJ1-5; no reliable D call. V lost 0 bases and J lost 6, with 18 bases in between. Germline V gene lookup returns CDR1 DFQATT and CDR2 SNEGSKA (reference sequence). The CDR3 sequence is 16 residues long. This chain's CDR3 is CSAREVLVSLGQPQHF. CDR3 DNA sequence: TGCAGTGCTAGAGAGGTTCTGGTCAGTTTGGGTCAGCCCCAGCATTTT.

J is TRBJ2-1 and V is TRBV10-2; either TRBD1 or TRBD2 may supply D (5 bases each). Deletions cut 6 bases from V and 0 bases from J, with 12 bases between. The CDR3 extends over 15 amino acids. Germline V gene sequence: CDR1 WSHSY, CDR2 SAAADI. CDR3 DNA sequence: TGCGCCAGCAGACCCCGGGACGGCTCCTACAATGAGCAGTTCTTC. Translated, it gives CASRPRDGSYNEQFF.

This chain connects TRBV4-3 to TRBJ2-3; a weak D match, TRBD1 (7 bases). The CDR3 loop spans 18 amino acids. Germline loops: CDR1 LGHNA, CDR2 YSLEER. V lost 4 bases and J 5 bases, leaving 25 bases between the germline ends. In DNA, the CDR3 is TGCGCCAGCAGCCTAGCAAGAATTGGGCCAGGGGGGAGAGATACGCAGTATTTT. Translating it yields CASSLARIGPGGRDTQYF.

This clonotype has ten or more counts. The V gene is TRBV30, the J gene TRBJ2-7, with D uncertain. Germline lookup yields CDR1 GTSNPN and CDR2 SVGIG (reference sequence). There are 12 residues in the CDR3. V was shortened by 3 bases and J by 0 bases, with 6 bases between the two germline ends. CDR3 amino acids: CAWSEFSYEQYF. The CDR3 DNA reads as TGTGCCTGGAGCGAGTTCTCCTACGAGCAGTACTTC.

CDR3: CASSQPDEGGHEQYF. DNA of the CDR3: TGTGCCAGCAGCCAACCAGACGAGGGTGGCCACGAGCAGTACTTC. The J gene is TRBJ2-7, the V gene TRBV12-3 or TRBV12-4; D possibly corresponds to TRBD2 (5 bases). The CDR3 is 15 amino acids. V was cut by 6 bases and J by 5 bases, with 20 bases left in between.

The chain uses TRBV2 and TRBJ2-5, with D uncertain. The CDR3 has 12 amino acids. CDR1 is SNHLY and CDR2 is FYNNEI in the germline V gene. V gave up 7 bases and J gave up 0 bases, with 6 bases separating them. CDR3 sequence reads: CASTHYQETQYF. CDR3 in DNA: TGTGCCAGCACCCACTACCAAGAGACCCAGTACTTC.

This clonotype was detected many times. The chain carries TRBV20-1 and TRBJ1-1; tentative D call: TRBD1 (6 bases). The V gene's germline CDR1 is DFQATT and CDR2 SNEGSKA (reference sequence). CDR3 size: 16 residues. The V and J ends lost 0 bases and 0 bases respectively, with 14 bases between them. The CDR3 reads CSARDRRGPVNTEAFF. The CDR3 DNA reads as TGCAGTGCTAGAGATAGGCGGGGGCCGGTGAACACTGAAGCTTTCTTT.

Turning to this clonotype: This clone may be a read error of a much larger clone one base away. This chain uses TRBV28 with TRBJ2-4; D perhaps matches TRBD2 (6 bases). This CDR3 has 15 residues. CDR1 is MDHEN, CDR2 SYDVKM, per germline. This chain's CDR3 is CASGSGTLARNIQYF. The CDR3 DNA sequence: TGTGCCAGCGGGAGCGGAACACTAGCCAGAAACATTCAGTACTTC. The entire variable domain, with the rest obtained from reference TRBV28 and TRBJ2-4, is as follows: DVKVTQSSRYLVKRTGEKVFLECVQDMDHENMFWYRQDPGLGLRLIYFSYDVKMKEKGDIPEGYSVSREKKERFSLILESASTNQTSMYLCASGSGTLARNIQYFGAGTRLSVL.

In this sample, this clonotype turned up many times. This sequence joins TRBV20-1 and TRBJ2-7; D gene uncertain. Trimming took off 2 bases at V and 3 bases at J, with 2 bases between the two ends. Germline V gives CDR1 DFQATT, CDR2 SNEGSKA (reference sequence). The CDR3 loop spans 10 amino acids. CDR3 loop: CSARYYEQYF. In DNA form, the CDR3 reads TGCAGTGCTAGATACTACGAGCAGTACTTC.

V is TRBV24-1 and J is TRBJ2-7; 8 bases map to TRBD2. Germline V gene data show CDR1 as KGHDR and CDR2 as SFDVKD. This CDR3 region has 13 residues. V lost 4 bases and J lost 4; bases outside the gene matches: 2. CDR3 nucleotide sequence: TGTGCCACCAGTGAACTAGCGGTATACGAGCAGTACTTC. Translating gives CATSELAVYEQYF.

CDR3 loop: CASSHLEAGDNYGYTF. In DNA form, the CDR3 reads TGTGCCAGCAGCCACCTCGAGGCGGGGGATAACTATGGCTACACCTTC. The rearrangement links TRBV4-2 to TRBJ1-2; possible D gene TRBD1, 5 bases. Trimming cost V 3 bases and J 1 base, with 15 bases left between them. The CDR3 spans 16 residues. Germline V lookup: CDR1 LGHNA, CDR2 YNFKEQ.

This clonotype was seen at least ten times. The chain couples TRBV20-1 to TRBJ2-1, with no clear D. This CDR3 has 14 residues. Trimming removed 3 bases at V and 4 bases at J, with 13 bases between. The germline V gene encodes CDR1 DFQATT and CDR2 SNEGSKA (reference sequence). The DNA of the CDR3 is TGCAGTGCTAGTTTTAGCTACGGGTACAATGAGCAGTTCTTC. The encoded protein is CSASFSYGYNEQFF.

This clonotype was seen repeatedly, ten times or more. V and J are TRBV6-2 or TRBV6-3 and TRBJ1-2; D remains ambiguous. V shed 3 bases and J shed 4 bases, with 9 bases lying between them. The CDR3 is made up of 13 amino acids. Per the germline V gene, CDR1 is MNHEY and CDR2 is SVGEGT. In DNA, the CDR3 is TGTGCCAGCAGTTATTTGGAGGCCTATGGCTACACCTTC. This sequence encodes CASSYLEAYGYTF.

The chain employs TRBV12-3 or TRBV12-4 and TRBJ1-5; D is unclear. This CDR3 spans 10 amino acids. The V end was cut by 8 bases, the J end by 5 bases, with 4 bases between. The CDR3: CASFHQPQHF. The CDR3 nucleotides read TGTGCCAGCTTCCATCAGCCCCAGCATTTT.

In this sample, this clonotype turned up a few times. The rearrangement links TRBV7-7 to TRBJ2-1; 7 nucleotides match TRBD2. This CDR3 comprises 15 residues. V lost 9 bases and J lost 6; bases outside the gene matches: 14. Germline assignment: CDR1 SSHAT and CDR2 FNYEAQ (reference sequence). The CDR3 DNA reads TGTGCCAGACGGCCAGGGCTAGCGGTCGGCAATGAGCAGTTCTTC. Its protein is CARRPGLAVGNEQFF. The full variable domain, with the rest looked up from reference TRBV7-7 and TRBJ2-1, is GAGVSQSPRYKVTKRGQDVTLRCDPISSHATLYWYQQALGQGPEFLTYFNYEAQPDKSGLPSDRFSAERPEGSISTLTIQRTEQRDSAMYRCARRPGLAVGNEQFFGPGTRLTVL.

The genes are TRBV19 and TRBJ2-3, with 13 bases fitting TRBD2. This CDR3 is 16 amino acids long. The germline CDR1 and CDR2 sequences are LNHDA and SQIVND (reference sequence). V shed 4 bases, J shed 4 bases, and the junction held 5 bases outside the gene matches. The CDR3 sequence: CASSRTSGSSADTQYF. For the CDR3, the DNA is TGTGCCAGTAGTAGGACTAGCGGGAGCTCCGCAGATACGCAGTATTTT.

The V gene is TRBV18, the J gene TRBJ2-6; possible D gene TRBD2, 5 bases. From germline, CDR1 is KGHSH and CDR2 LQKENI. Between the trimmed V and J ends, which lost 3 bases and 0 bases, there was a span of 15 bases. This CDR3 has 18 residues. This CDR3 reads CASSPRGAEDSGANVLTF. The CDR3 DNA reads TGTGCCAGCTCACCTCGGGGAGCGGAGGACTCTGGGGCCAACGTCCTGACTTTC. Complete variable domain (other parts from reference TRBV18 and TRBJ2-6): NAGVMQNPRHLVRRRGQEARLRCSPMKGHSHVYWYRQLPEEGLKFMVYLQKENIIDESGMPKERFSAEFPKEGPSILRIQQVVRGDSAAYFCASSPRGAEDSGANVLTFGAGSRLTVL.

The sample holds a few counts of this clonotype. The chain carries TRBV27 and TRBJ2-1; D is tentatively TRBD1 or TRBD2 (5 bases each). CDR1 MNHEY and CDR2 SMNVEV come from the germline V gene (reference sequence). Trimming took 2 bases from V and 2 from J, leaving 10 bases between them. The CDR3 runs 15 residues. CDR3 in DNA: TGTGCCAGCAGTTTAGAGGGGCGCACCTACAATGAGCAGTTCTTC. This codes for CASSLEGRTYNEQFF.

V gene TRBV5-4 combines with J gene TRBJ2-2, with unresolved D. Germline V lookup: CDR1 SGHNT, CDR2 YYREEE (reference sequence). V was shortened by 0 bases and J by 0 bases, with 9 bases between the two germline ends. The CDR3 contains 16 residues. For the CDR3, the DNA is TGTGCCAGCAGCTTGGTTTTGACCCCGAACACCGGGGAGCTGTTTTTT. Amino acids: CASSLVLTPNTGELFF.

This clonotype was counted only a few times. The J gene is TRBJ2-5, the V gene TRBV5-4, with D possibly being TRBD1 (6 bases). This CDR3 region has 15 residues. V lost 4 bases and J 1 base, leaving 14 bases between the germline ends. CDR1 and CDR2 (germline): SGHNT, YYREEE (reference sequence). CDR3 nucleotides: TGTGCCAGCAGCCGTAGTGGGGGCCCCCAAGAGACCCAGTACTTC. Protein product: CASSRSGGPQETQYF.

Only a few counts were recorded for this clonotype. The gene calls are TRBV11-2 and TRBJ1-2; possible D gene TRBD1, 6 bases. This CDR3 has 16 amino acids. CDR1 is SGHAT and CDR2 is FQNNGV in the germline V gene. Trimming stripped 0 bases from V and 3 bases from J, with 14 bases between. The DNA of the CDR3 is TGTGCCAGCAGCTTAGAGGGGGCAGGGGCGGACTATGGCTACACCTTC. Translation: CASSLEGAGADYGYTF.

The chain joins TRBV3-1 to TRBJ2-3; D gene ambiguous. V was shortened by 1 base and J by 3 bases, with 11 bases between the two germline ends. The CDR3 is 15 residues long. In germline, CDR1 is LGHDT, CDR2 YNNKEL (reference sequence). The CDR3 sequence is CASSQGFGGTDTQYF. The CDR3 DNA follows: TGTGCCAGCAGCCAAGGGTTCGGTGGGACAGATACGCAGTATTTT.